A selection of T cell receptor beta chains follows, all from one sample in a study of blood T cell repertoires in COVID-19. Profiling relied on immunoSEQ multiplex PCR, and the TCRdb table lists in-frame clones only, not all of them. The sample shows roughly 120,000 clones, roughly four fifths of them seen only once. Sequenced: peripheral blood. The receptors shown here come from a man aged 70 or older with active or convalescent COVID-19. The conserved cysteine and the conserved F or W are not part of the CDR3 here. The D gene is left open where the match is weak. Clone size is shown for a subset of rows, as once, few, many or a class of expanded clone.

CDR3: ASSQGDRDVY; size: -; J: TRBJ2-4; V: TRBV6-5; D: TRBD1
CDR3: ASSPDPGTTNTEAF; size: few; J: TRBJ1-1; V: TRBV5-1; D: -
CDR3: ASLLDRGWDEQF; size: -; J: TRBJ2-1; V: TRBV2; D: TRBD1
CDR3: ASSQDPRNTGELF; size: -; J: TRBJ2-2; V: TRBV4-3; D: -
CDR3: ASSYRQGAYEQY; size: -; J: TRBJ2-7; V: TRBV27; D: TRBD1
CDR3: ASSQRQGYNQPQH; size: many; J: TRBJ1-5; V: TRBV28; D: TRBD1
CDR3: ASSIAQGSGYGYT; size: -; J: TRBJ1-2; V: TRBV19; D: -
CDR3: ASSESSGSGRGSYNEQF; size: -; J: TRBJ2-1; V: TRBV10-2; D: TRBD2
CDR3: ASSLGGGASSYNEQF; size: -; J: TRBJ2-1; V: TRBV13; D: TRBD2
CDR3: AWSTTWGYT; size: once; J: TRBJ1-2; V: TRBV30; D: -
CDR3: AWSIVLGQLYGYT; size: -; J: TRBJ1-2; V: TRBV30; D: TRBD1
CDR3: ASSLGGGMNTEAF; size: -; J: TRBJ1-1; V: TRBV11-3; D: -
CDR3: ASRPDRELNTEAF; size: -; J: TRBJ1-1; V: TRBV27; D: -
CDR3: ASSPRQGAGDYGYT; size: -; J: TRBJ1-2; V: TRBV7-9; D: TRBD1
CDR3: ASSPAGNQPQH; size: few; J: TRBJ1-5; V: TRBV18; D: -
CDR3: ASSRLASSTDTQY; size: -; J: TRBJ2-3; V: TRBV7-8; D: TRBD2
CDR3: ASSLGTLSYEQY; size: -; J: TRBJ2-7; V: TRBV7-6; D: -
CDR3: AWRGVAGNTIY; size: -; J: TRBJ1-3; V: TRBV30; D: -
CDR3: ASSRLREGTGELF; size: -; J: TRBJ2-2; V: TRBV6-5; D: -
CDR3: ASSPGQGNTGELF; size: -; J: TRBJ2-2; V: TRBV6-6; D: TRBD1
CDR3: ASSLQGARNSPLH; size: -; J: TRBJ1-6; V: TRBV27; D: TRBD1
CDR3: ASSSAPGQIYGYT; size: -; J: TRBJ1-2; V: TRBV2; D: TRBD1
CDR3: ASRPDRTGELF; size: -; J: TRBJ2-2; V: TRBV5-1; D: -
CDR3: ASSPGQVSNYGYT; size: -; J: TRBJ1-2; V: TRBV5-6; D: TRBD1
CDR3: ASSFNTAYEQY; size: once; J: TRBJ2-7; V: TRBV28; D: -
CDR3: ASSSAGGYGYT; size: -; J: TRBJ1-2; V: TRBV6-2/TRBV6-3; D: -
CDR3: ASSADRGPGNTIY; size: once; J: TRBJ1-3; V: TRBV6-2/TRBV6-3; D: TRBD1
CDR3: ASSLGLRDYEQY; size: -; J: TRBJ2-7; V: TRBV5-1; D: -
CDR3: ASSREERRGYT; size: -; J: TRBJ1-2; V: TRBV18; D: -
CDR3: ASSYWDSGGYT; size: -; J: TRBJ1-2; V: TRBV6-5; D: -
CDR3: ASSTGASTGNTIY; size: -; J: TRBJ1-3; V: TRBV6-5; D: TRBD1
CDR3: ASRTSGRPSYNEQF; size: -; J: TRBJ2-1; V: TRBV10-3; D: TRBD2
CDR3: ASSGTSGAGANVLT; size: -; J: TRBJ2-6; V: TRBV5-4; D: TRBD2